The entry below describes one TCR beta chain. The sample originates from a study of chemoradiotherapy in HPV16-positive cancers. The data were produced by immunoSEQ multiplex PCR, yet TCRdb's version contains in-frame clones alone and is incomplete. Of 12,000 or so clones listed, more than 60% were seen once; the top ten hold 0.94%. Sampling was carried out from a patient who underwent chemoradiotherapy. The TCR sequence derives from a human donor with HPV-associated anogenital cancer.

The CDR3 DNA is TGTGCCAGCAGCCCGGTCCGGGTGGGTACGCAGTATTTT. Its translation is CASSPVRVGTQYF. V usage is TRBV14 and J usage is TRBJ2-3; the D is unclear. Germline V gives CDR1 SGHDN, CDR2 FVKESK. Trimming shortened V by 4 bases and J by 8 bases, and 13 bases separated the two germline ends. This CDR3 contains 13 residues. Full variable domain (remainder filled in from reference TRBV14 and TRBJ2-3): EAGVTQFPSHSVIEKGQTVTLRCDPISGHDNLYWYRRVMGKEIKFLLHFVKESKQDESGMPNNRFLAERTGGTYSTLKVQPAELEDSGVYFCASSPVRVGTQYFGPGTRLTVL.